At least ten counts were recorded for the clone carrying this TCR beta chain. The CDR3 has 19 amino acids. The V gene end was trimmed by 2 bases and the J gene end by 2 bases; junction bases not matched to a gene: 12. Germline-derived CDR1 and CDR2 are SGHRS and YFSETQ. Specified time point: blood at routine non-recurrence follow-up after resection. Sequencing was performed on whole RNA extracted from tumor and nontumor lung tissue, or from frozen PBMC, and the material was left unsorted. Each CDR3 protein gets one entry after TCRdb re-called the 5' RACE reads with MiXCR. The repertoire holds about 47,000 distinct CDR3 sequences, roughly 7% seen once, with approximately 40% in the top ten. The sample originates from a study of spatial heterogeneity in lung cancer. Study-wide background: Sequence detection consistently recorded a greater number of beta-chain than alpha-chain sequences.

The sequences come from PBMCs, collected at follow-up. The genes are TRBV5-1 and TRBJ2-1; 11 nucleotides align to TRBD2. This TCR was recovered from a female donor with early-stage non-small cell lung cancer. The CDR3 DNA is TGCGCCAGCAGCTTAATTCGGGCTAGCGGGGGGTTAACCTACAATGAGCAGTTCTTC. It yields the protein CASSLIRASGGLTYNEQFF.